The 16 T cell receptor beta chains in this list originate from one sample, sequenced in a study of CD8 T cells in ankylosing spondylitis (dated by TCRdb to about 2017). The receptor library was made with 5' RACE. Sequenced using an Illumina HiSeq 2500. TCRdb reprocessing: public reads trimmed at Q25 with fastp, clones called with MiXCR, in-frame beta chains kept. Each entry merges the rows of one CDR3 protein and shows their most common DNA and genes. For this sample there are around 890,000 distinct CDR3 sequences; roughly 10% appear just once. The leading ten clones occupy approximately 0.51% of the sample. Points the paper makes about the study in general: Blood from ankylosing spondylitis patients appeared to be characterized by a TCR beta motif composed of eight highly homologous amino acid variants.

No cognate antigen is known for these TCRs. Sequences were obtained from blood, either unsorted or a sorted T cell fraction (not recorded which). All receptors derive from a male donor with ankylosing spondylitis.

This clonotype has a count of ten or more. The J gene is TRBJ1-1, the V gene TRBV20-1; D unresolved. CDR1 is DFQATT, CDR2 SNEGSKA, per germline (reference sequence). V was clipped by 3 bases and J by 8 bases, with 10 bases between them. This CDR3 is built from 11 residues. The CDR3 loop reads CSASVEVEAFF. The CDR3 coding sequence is TGCAGTGCTAGTGTGGAGGTCGAAGCTTTCTTT.

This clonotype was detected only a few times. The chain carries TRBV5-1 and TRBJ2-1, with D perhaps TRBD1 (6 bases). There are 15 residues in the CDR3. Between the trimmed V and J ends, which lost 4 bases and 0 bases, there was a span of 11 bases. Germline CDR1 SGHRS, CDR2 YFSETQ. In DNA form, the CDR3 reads TGCGCCAGCAGCACGGACAGTAGCTCCTACAATGAGCAGTTCTTC. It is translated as CASSTDSSSYNEQFF.

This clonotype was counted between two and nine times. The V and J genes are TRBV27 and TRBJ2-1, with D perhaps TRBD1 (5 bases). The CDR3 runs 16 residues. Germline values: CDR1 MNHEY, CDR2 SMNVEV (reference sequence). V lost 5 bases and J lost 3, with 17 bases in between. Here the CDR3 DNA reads TGTGCCAGCAGTAGCCACCATACAGGCTACTACAATGAGCAGTTCTTC. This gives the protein CASSSHHTGYYNEQFF.

CDR3 residues: CASSLGFTGGRSNEQFF. The DNA of the CDR3 is TGTGCCAGCAGCTTAGGCTTTACTGGCGGGAGAAGTAATGAGCAGTTCTTC. The V gene is TRBV7-9, the J gene TRBJ2-1; 7 nucleotides align to TRBD2. The CDR3 is 17 amino acids. Trimming removed 1 base from V and 7 bases from J; junction bases left unmatched: 13. Germline V lookup: CDR1 SEHNR, CDR2 FQNEAQ (reference sequence).

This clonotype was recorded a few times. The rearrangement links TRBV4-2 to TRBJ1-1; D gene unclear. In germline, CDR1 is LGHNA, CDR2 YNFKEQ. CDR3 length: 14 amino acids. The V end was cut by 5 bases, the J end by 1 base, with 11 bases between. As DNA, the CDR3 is TGTGCCAGCAGCGTGGACCCCCAGAACACTGAAGCTTTCTTT. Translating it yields CASSVDPQNTEAFF.

The CDR3 coding sequence is TGCAGTGCTAGAGGCGGGGGCGAGGACGAGCAGTACTTC. This codes for CSARGGGEDEQYF. The V gene is TRBV20-1, the J gene TRBJ2-7, with TRBD2 as a possible D gene (7 bases). Germline CDR1 reads DFQATT; CDR2 reads SNEGSKA (reference sequence). The CDR3 sequence is 13 residues long. Trimming pared 1 base from V and 5 bases from J, leaving 12 bases between.

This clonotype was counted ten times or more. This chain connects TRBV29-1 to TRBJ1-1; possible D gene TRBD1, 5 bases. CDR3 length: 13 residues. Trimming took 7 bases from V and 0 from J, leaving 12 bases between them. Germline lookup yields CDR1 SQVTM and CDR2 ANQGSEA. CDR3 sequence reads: CSGQSRMNTEAFF. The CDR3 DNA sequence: TGCAGCGGACAGTCACGGATGAACACTGAAGCTTTCTTT.

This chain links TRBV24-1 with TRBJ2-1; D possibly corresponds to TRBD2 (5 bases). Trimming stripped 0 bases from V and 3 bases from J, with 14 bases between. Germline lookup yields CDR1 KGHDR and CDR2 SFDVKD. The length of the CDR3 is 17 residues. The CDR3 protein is CATSDLAASGSYNEQFF. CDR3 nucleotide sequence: TGTGCCACCAGTGATTTGGCGGCGAGCGGCAGCTACAATGAGCAGTTCTTC.

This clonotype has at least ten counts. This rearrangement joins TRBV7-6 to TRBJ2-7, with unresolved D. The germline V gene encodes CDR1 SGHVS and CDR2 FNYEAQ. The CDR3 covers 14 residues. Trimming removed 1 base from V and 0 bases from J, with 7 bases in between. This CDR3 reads CASSLGADSYEQYF. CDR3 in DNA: TGTGCCAGCAGCTTAGGGGCGGACTCCTACGAGCAGTACTTC.

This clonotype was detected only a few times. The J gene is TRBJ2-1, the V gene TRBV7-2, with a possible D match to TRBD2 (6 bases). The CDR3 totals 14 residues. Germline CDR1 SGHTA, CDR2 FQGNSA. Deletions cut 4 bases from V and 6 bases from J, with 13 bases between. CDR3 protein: CASSSYGTANEQFF. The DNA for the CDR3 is TGTGCCAGCAGCTCGTACGGGACTGCCAATGAGCAGTTCTTC.

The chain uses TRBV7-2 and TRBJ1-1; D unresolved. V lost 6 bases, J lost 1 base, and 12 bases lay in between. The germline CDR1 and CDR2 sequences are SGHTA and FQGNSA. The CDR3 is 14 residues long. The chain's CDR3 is CASSGTAGNTEAFF. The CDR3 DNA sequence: TGTGCCAGCAGTGGAACTGCGGGGAACACTGAAGCTTTCTTT.

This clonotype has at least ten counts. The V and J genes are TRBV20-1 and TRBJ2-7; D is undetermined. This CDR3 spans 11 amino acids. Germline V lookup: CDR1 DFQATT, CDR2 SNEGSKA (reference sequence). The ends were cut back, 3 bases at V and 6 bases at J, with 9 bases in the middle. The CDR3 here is CSASDVGEQYF. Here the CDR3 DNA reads TGCAGTGCTAGTGACGTGGGCGAGCAGTACTTC.

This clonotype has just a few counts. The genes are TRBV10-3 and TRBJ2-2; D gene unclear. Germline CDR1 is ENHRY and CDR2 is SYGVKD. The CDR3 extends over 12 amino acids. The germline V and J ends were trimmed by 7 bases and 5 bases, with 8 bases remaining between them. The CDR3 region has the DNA TGTGCCATCACCACGCAGACCGGGGAGCTGTTTTTT. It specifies CAITTQTGELFF.

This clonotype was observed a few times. CDR3 DNA sequence: TGCAGTGCTAGTACCAGTAGCAATCAGCCCCAGCATTTT. It encodes CSASTSSNQPQHF. The J gene is TRBJ1-5, the V gene TRBV20-1; no definite D call. The germline gives CDR1 DFQATT, CDR2 SNEGSKA (reference sequence). The V and J ends lost 3 bases and 0 bases respectively, with 6 bases between them. CDR3 size: 13 residues.

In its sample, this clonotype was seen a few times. The CDR3 reads CASSYPRALGSNQPQHF. CDR3 sequence (DNA): TGTGCCAGCAGTTACCCCAGGGCTCTCGGTAGCAATCAGCCCCAGCATTTT. J is TRBJ1-5 and V is TRBV6-5; the D gene is possibly TRBD1 (5 bases). The CDR3 sequence is 17 residues long. Germline V gene sequence: CDR1 MNHEY, CDR2 SVGAGI. The V gene lost 2 bases and the J gene lost 0 bases, with 14 bases spanning the gap.

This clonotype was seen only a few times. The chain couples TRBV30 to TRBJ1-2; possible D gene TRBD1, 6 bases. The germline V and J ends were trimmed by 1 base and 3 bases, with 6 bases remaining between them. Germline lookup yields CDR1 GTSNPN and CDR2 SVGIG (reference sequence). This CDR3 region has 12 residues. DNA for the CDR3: TGTGCCTGGAGTGCAGGGGACTATGGCTACACCTTC. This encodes CAWSAGDYGYTF.